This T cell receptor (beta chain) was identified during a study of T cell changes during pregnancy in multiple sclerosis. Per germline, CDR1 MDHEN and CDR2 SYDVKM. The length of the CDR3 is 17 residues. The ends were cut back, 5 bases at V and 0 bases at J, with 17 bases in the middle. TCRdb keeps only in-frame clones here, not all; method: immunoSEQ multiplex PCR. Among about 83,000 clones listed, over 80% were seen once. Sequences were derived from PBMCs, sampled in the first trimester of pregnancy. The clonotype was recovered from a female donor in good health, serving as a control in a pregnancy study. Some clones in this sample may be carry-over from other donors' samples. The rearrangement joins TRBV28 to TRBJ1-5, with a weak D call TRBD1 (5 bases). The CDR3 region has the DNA TGTGCCAGCAGTCCGACAGCCACCTGGTATAGCAATCAGCCCCAGCATTTT. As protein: CASSPTATWYSNQPQHF. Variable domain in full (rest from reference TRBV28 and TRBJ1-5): DVKVTQSSRYLVKRTGEKVFLECVQDMDHENMFWYRQDPGLGLRLIYFSYDVKMKEKGDIPEGYSVSREKKERFSLILESASTNQTSMYLCASSPTATWYSNQPQHFGDGTRLSIL.